This T cell receptor beta chain is from a study of cytomegalovirus exposure and HLA in healthy donors. Study-wide points: Rarity characterized most TCR sequences, yet some public TCRs appeared in many donors. Reported results showed that the classifier diagnosed cytomegalovirus status with high specificity and sensitivity.

Sequenced by immunoSEQ multiplex PCR; TCRdb stores in-frame clones only, minus some. The sample lists 150,000 or so clones, around 89% occurring once. Concerning this clone: No antigen is known for it.

V was pared by 6 bases and J by 4 bases, with 8 bases of the junction left unmatched. Germline V gene lookup returns CDR1 MDHEN and CDR2 SYDVKM. The CDR3 is made up of 14 amino acids. The sequencing sample was made of PBMCs. The genes are TRBV28 and TRBJ2-5, with TRBD1 identical over 7 bases. The source of this sequence is a woman aged 25 to 39 in good health and CMV-seropositive. The CDR3 loop reads CASRDPGQRETQYF. The CDR3 nucleotides read TGTGCCAGCAGGGATCCGGGACAGCGAGAGACCCAGTACTTC.